This passage covers 20 T cell receptor beta chains from one sample sequenced in a study of spatial heterogeneity in lung cancer. TCRdb reprocessed the 5' RACE reads via MiXCR and lists one record per CDR3 protein. Of 11,000 or so distinct CDR3 sequences listed, more than 3% were seen once; the top ten hold approximately 55%. Time point in this sample: sample taken at primary tumor resection. Tumor, nontumor lung or frozen PBMC supplied whole RNA, sequenced without sorting. Sequences were derived from PBMCs, sampled at surgery. These receptors originate from a female donor with early-stage non-small cell lung cancer.

This clonotype was found many times. The library was prepared for alpha chains; this beta chain is a stray read, so its frequency means little. The V gene is TRBV12-5, the J gene TRBJ1-1; D not certain. The length of the CDR3 is 13 residues. The germline V gene encodes CDR1 LGHNT and CDR2 FRNRAP. The V end was cut by 4 bases, the J end by 3 bases, with 9 bases between. The CDR3 region has the DNA TGTGCTAGTGGTTCCGGGCAATACACTGAAGCTTTCTTT. The encoded protein is CASGSGQYTEAFF.

The table lists this clonotype with many counts. Because this beta chain is a stray read in a library intended to capture alpha chains, its abundance should not be given much weight. The V and J genes are TRBV2 and TRBJ1-5; 11 bases match TRBD1. The CDR3 has 15 residues. Germline V gene data show CDR1 as SNHLY and CDR2 as FYNNEI. V lost 6 bases, J lost 3 bases, and 4 bases stayed unmatched. The DNA for the CDR3 is TGTGCCAGCAGCCGGACAGGGGGCTACAATCAGCCCCAGCATTTT. Residues: CASSRTGGYNQPQHF. The variable domain in full, completed from reference TRBV2 and TRBJ1-5, reads EPEVTQTPSHQVTQMGQEVILRCVPISNHLYFYWYRQILGQKVEFLVSFYNNEISEKSEIFDDQFSVERPDGSNFTLKIRSTKLEDSAMYFCASSRTGGYNQPQHFGDGTRLSIL.

This clonotype was detected only a few times. The library was designed around alpha chains, so this beta chain is a stray read whose abundance carries little weight. This rearrangement joins TRBV7-9 to TRBJ2-3, with TRBD2 matching 14 bases. J gave up 11 bases and V 5 bases, and 9 bases lay outside the gene matches. CDR1 is SEHNR, CDR2 FQNEAQ, per germline (reference sequence). The CDR3 runs to 15 residues. CDR3 loop: CASSPPGTSGSRQYF. The CDR3 bases are TGTGCCAGCAGCCCCCCCGGGACTAGCGGGAGTCGGCAGTATTTT.

This clonotype was counted ten times or more. Because this beta chain is a stray read in a library intended to capture alpha chains, its abundance should not be given much weight. The gene calls are TRBV6-2 or TRBV6-3 and TRBJ2-1; 12 nucleotides line up with TRBD2. Germline CDR1 is MNHEY and CDR2 is SVGEGT. After removal of 7 bases from V and 8 bases from J, the junction contained 18 bases not matched to a gene. The CDR3 consists of 18 residues. The DNA for the CDR3 is TGTGCCAGCACCCTTCCCCCGCTGACTAGCGGGAGTCTTGATGAGCAGTTCTTC. Protein product: CASTLPPLTSGSLDEQFF.

This clonotype was counted many times. Within a library made for alpha chains, this beta chain is off target, and its count is uninformative. The chain joins TRBV5-1 to TRBJ1-4, with a possible D match to TRBD1 (5 bases). The CDR3 is made up of 13 amino acids. Trimming cost V 0 bases and J 12 bases, with 12 bases left between them. Germline V gene lookup returns CDR1 SGHRS and CDR2 YFSETQ. Here the CDR3 reads CASSLGQGTELFF. The CDR3 nucleotides are TGCGCCAGCAGCTTGGGGCAGGGTACGGAACTGTTTTTT.

Details on this clonotype: This may come from a read error, since a much larger clone is one base off. A library made for alpha chains picked up this beta chain off target, so its size means little. The rearrangement uses TRBV7-9 and TRBJ1-1; D is possibly TRBD1 (6 bases). CDR1 and CDR2 (germline): SEHNR, FQNEAQ (reference sequence). This CDR3 spans 13 amino acids. The CDR3 sequence: CASSNRENTEASF. CDR3 bases: TGTGCCAGCAGCAACAGGGAGAACACTGAAGCTTCCTTT.

This clonotype was detected ten times or more. Because the library targeted alpha chains, this beta chain is an off-target read whose size means little. This rearrangement joins TRBV6-2 or TRBV6-3 to TRBJ2-7, with D hard to call. Germline V CDR1 and CDR2: MNHEY, SVGEGT. The ends were cut back, 4 bases at V and 5 bases at J, with 9 bases in the middle. The CDR3 sequence is 12 residues long. CDR3 residues: CASSFSRNEQYF. CDR3 DNA sequence: TGTGCCAGCAGTTTCTCCAGAAACGAGCAGTACTTC.

This clonotype was observed at least ten times. As an off-target read in a library built for alpha chains, this beta chain has a frequency of little significance. The chain has TRBV4-3 and TRBJ2-3, with 9 bases fitting TRBD1. V was clipped by 0 bases and J by 8 bases; unmatched bases: 12. Germline V gene sequence: CDR1 LGHNA, CDR2 YSLEER. The CDR3 contains 17 residues. The CDR3 DNA sequence: TGCGCCAGCAGCCAAGATCGAGACAGGGGGTTTACATCTACGCAGTATTTT. As protein: CASSQDRDRGFTSTQYF.

This clonotype occurred a few times. This beta chain is an unintended read in a library built for alpha chains; its size means little. The chain is built from TRBV6-2 or TRBV6-3 and TRBJ2-1; D is perhaps TRBD1 (6 bases). The CDR3 covers 13 residues. V was shortened by 6 bases and J by 15 bases, with 21 bases between the two germline ends. Per germline, CDR1 MNHEY and CDR2 SVGEGT. Here the CDR3 reads CASSSRTAQPTFF. The CDR3 nucleotides are TGTGCCAGCAGCTCTCGGACAGCCCAGCCCACGTTCTTC.

This clonotype was observed many times. This beta chain appears as a stray read in a library generated for alpha chains; its size is not informative. The CDR3 here is CASSNTGGRGETQYF. The CDR3 DNA is TGTGCCAGCAGCAACACAGGGGGCAGAGGAGAGACCCAGTACTTC. This chain connects TRBV21-1 to TRBJ2-5; TRBD1 was called by the table and not checked on the DNA. TRBV21-1 is designated a pseudogene. The CDR3 spans 15 residues.

In the case of this clonotype: A library prepared for alpha chains yielded this beta chain as an off-target read; its size is of little meaning. The V and J genes are TRBV4-3 and TRBJ2-7; no clear D. Germline V gene lookup returns CDR1 LGHNA and CDR2 YSLEER. V dropped 1 base and J dropped 1 base, with 11 bases sitting between them. CDR3 size: 15 residues. The CDR3 DNA sequence: TGCGCCAGCAGCCAAGGGAGAGGCCTTTCCTACGAGCAGTACTTC. It translates to CASSQGRGLSYEQYF.

This clonotype was counted many times. Since the library was made to target alpha chains, this beta chain is a stray read and its abundance is not meaningful. V and J are TRBV4-3 and TRBJ2-3; no clear D. CDR1 is LGHNA and CDR2 is YSLEER in the germline V gene. Trimming cost V 0 bases and J 3 bases, with 13 bases left between them. This CDR3 region has 16 residues. This CDR3 reads CASSQDLGPTTDTQYF. The CDR3 DNA reads TGCGCCAGCAGCCAAGATCTTGGGCCTACTACAGATACGCAGTATTTT.

This clonotype is large (0.1 to 1%) by share. This beta chain appears as a stray read in a library generated for alpha chains; its size is not informative. CDR3 protein: CSADLGRQNTEAFF. CDR3 coding DNA: TGCAGCGCAGACCTGGGACGGCAGAACACTGAAGCTTTCTTT. This rearrangement joins TRBV29-1 to TRBJ1-1; a weak D match, TRBD1 (5 bases). This CDR3 has 14 residues. Trimming shortened V by 7 bases and J by 1 base, and 16 bases separated the two germline ends. Germline-derived CDR1 and CDR2 are SQVTM and ANQGSEA.

This clonotype showed up many times. Since it is a stray read in a library aimed at alpha chains, this beta chain has a size that is not meaningful. The rearrangement joins TRBV5-1 to TRBJ2-7; D is unresolved. Germline V gene sequence: CDR1 SGHRS, CDR2 YFSETQ. V was shortened by 2 bases and J by 6 bases, with 12 bases between the two germline ends. The CDR3 has 13 residues. The CDR3 DNA follows: TGCGCCAGCAGCTTCTCGGAGAGTGGCGAGCAGTACTTC. This sequence encodes CASSFSESGEQYF.

At least ten counts were recorded for this clonotype. In a library made to pick up alpha chains, this beta chain is a stray read with a size that means little. J is TRBJ2-1 and V is TRBV18, with 9 bases aligning to TRBD2. Trimming cost V 1 base and J 5 bases; bases outside gene matches: 12. Germline V gives CDR1 KGHSH, CDR2 LQKENI. This CDR3 spans 18 amino acids. The CDR3 loop is CASSPLSAGLAGHNEQFF. In DNA form, the CDR3 reads TGTGCCAGCTCACCACTCTCGGCTGGGCTAGCGGGACACAATGAGCAGTTCTTC. Full variable domain (rest looked up from reference TRBV18 and TRBJ2-1): NAGVMQNPRHLVRRRGQEARLRCSPMKGHSHVYWYRQLPEEGLKFMVYLQKENIIDESGMPKERFSAEFPKEGPSILRIQQVVRGDSAAYFCASSPLSAGLAGHNEQFFGPGTRLTVL.

This clonotype appeared many times. A library made for alpha chains picked up this beta chain off target, so its size means little. The V call is TRBV20-1, the J call TRBJ1-2, with 7 nucleotides matching TRBD1. This CDR3 region has 13 residues. Trimming took 6 bases from V and 2 from J; bases not matched to a gene: 6. The germline V gene encodes CDR1 DFQATT and CDR2 SNEGSKA (reference sequence). In nucleotides, the CDR3 is TGCAGTGCCAGGACAGGCGGAAACTATGGCTACACCTTC. Translating gives CSARTGGNYGYTF.

This clonotype was counted at least ten times. As an off-target read in a library built for alpha chains, this beta chain has a frequency of little significance. V is TRBV23-1 and J is TRBJ2-1; 7 bases are shared with TRBD1. TRBV23-1 is treated as an ORF (open reading frame) with a function not yet certain. There are 17 residues in the CDR3. V was pared by 1 base and J by 7 bases, with 13 bases of the junction left unmatched. The CDR3 DNA is TGCGCCAGCAGTCAATGGGAAGGGGACAGAACCACAAATGAGCAGTTCTTC. Its translation is CASSQWEGDRTTNEQFF.

Note on this clonotype: This beta chain was picked up by a library intended for alpha chains and is off target, so its count carries little meaning. The chain recombines TRBV6-4 with TRBJ1-1; D is uncertain. The ends were cut back, 4 bases at V and 1 base at J, with 7 bases in the middle. CDR1 and CDR2 from the germline V gene are MRHNA and SNTAGT. The CDR3 has 13 residues. CDR3 nucleotides: TGTGCCAGCAGTGCGAGTGAGAACACTGAAGCTTTCTTT. Its translation is CASSASENTEAFF.

The table lists this clonotype with many counts. For a library built for alpha chains, this beta chain is a stray read; little rests on its size. CDR3 bases: TGCGCCAGCAGCTTGGAACAGGGGGCCAACGTCCTGACTTTC. The encoded protein is CASSLEQGANVLTF. The genes are TRBV5-1 and TRBJ2-6; D unresolved. Germline CDR1 is SGHRS and CDR2 is YFSETQ. V lost 0 bases to trimming and J lost 4 bases, with 5 bases between them. The CDR3 contains 14 residues.

This clonotype was detected ten times or more. One end of the junction varies from germline; a read error may be responsible. A library prepared for alpha chains yielded this beta chain as an off-target read; its size is of little meaning. The V and J genes are TRBV20-1 and TRBJ2-7, with D uncertain. The CDR3 is 12 residues long. CDR1 and CDR2 from the germline V gene are DFQATT and SNEGSKA (reference sequence). The CDR3 coding sequence is TGCAGTGCTAGTGATGCGTCTACTATGCCAGACTTC. It codes for CSASDASTMPDF.